The clone carrying this T cell receptor beta chain showed up many times. With 10-nucleotide random UMIs, 5'RACE was used to make the cDNA. Each CDR3 protein is one row after TCRdb ran MiXCR on the 5' RACE reads. This sample has some 60,000 distinct CDR3 sequences, with 3% to 4% found just once. The source of the sample is a study of neurological immune-mediated disorders. CDR1 and CDR2 (germline): DFQATT, SNEGSKA (reference sequence). With 0 bases clipped from V and 2 bases from J, the junction kept 7 bases outside the gene matches. CDR3 length: 15 amino acids. Unsorted libraries were generated from 2 million PBMCs. These cells had been stored in RNAlater at -80 C.

Input material: PBMCs. The chain recombines TRBV20-1 with TRBJ2-7; 7 nucleotides line up with TRBD1. The receptor's source is a woman in her fifties or sixties with multiple sclerosis. CDR3 protein: CSARDPGTVTYEQYF. The CDR3 DNA reads TGCAGTGCTAGAGATCCCGGGACAGTCACCTACGAGCAGTACTTC.